This T cell receptor beta chain was sequenced during a study of memory CD4+ T cells and cytomegalovirus serostatus (dated by TCRdb to about 2019). The study in broad terms: The 35 or so healthy Belgian adults in the cohort included 9 who were CMV seropositive and 24 who were CMV seronegative. To replicate a published TCR-based CMV serostatus classifier, the researchers sequenced the CD4+ memory TCRbeta repertoires of a Belgian cohort whose cytomegalovirus serostatus was known. General findings and caveats noted by the study authors: Among the 160 or so previously reported CMV-associated TCRbeta sequences, 67 showed up in the CD4+ memory repertoires, with each one found in between one and five individuals. For predicting CMV serostatus, the median bootstrapped AUC was approximately 0.95 using the original framework and roughly 0.91 using a US-trained random forest. Only CD4+CD45RO+ memory cells were sequenced, in contrast to the original study, in which naive and memory CD4+ and CD8+ populations were covered. On the Belgian cohort, the classifier based on the original framework reached a median bootstrapped AUC of 0.95, with a 95% CI of 0.76-1.00. The results were read as suggesting that the CMV-associated TCR signature is, for the most part, present in the CD4+ memory repertoire.

On this clone itself: Its antigen is currently not known. Base-call qualities are not available, and no considerably larger clone is one nucleotide away.

The V and J ends are trimmed by 2 bases and 1 base, leaving 9 bases between them. The CDR3, cysteine through phenylalanine, is 15 amino acids long. Only CDR3 DNA remains: 45 bases, in frame from the first base. For CDR1 and CDR2, the germline V gene lists SGHTA and FQGNSA. Single viable CD3+CD4+CD8-CD45RO+ cells were sorted as memory CD4+ T cells on a FACSAria II. CMV serostatus was determined with a Roche Elecsys assay detecting serum IgG against CMV pp150, pp28, p38 and p52. Following thawing, total CD4+ T cells were enriched through positive selection using CD4 magnetic microbeads. The samples came from a different study that was designed specifically to examine the CD4+ T cell memory repertoire. Peripheral blood mononuclear cells were isolated and cryopreserved according to standard operating procedures, and serum was stored at -80 degrees C. Staining used CD3-PerCP (BW264/56), CD4-APC (RPA-T4), CD45RO-PE (UCHT1) and CD8-Pacific Orange (3B5) antibodies, with Sytox blue excluding non-viable cells.

The Quick-DNA Microprep Kit was used to extract genomic DNA from the sorted cells. TCRbeta DNA was amplified with the immunoSEQ hsTCRbeta kit following the manufacturer's protocol. TCRbeta libraries were sequenced on an Illumina MiSeq instrument. As for the original processing: Removing out-of-frame sequences left 2,204,828 distinct TCRbeta sequences, an average of approximately 61,000 per individual. Each individual was scored according to the count of some 160 previously reported CMV-associated TCRbeta sequences and the total productive distinct TCRbeta count. A beta-binomial model was reimplemented in Python, and random forests from scikit-learn, run with default parameters, were trained on data from the US cohort. Classifier performance on the Belgian cohort was summarized as median AUC with percentile confidence intervals calculated over 10,000 bootstrap iterations. In TCRdb, the immuneACCESS table is reduced to in-frame sequences with V and J assigned. These tables do not hold every clone; where another copy was compared, an unresolved V gene accounts for under half, and the others remain unexplained. That table gives V, J and clone size, and the DNA gave D and trimming. The sample records about 82,000 clones, approximately 84% of which are singletons. In total, the top ten clones hold around 0.77% of the sample.

Sequenced: memory CD4+ T cells from blood. The rearrangement combines TRBV7-2 with TRBJ2-1, with no confident D gene call. This clonotype originated in an adult in good health and CMV-seronegative. The CDR3 protein is CASSLLGLSYNEQFF. The bases read TGTGCCAGCAGCTTACTGGGCCTGTCCTACAATGAGCAGTTCTTC. Joined to the reference TRBV7-2 and TRBJ2-1 proteins, this CDR3 gives the full variable domain: GAGVSQSPSNKVTEKGKDVELRCDPISGHTALYWYRQSLGQGLEFLIYFQGNSAPDKSGLPSDRFSAERTGGSVSTLTIQRTQQEDSAVYLCASSLLGLSYNEQFFGPGTRLTVL.